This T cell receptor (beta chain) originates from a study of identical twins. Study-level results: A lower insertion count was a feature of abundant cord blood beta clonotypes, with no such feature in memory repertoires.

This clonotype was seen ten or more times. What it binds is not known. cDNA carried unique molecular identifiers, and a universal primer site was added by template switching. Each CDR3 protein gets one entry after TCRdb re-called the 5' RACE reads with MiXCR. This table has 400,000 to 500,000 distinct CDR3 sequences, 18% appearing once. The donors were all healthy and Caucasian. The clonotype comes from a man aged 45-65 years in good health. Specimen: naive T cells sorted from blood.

CDR3 in amino acids: CASSPPGQGITGELFF. The CDR3 DNA reads TGTGCCAGCAGTCCTCCGGGACAGGGTATCACCGGGGAGCTGTTTTTT. The J gene is TRBJ2-2, the V gene TRBV6-2 or TRBV6-3, with TRBD1 identical over 9 bases. CDR3 length equals 16 residues. The V and J ends lost 5 bases and 4 bases, in that order; junction bases with no gene match: 8. In germline, CDR1 is MNHEY, CDR2 SVGEGT.